This T cell receptor beta chain derives from a study of cytomegalovirus exposure and HLA in healthy donors. Points from the study as a whole: Despite most TCR sequences being rare, some public TCRs occurred in many donors. In vitro work confirmed that three CMV-associated chains recognize CMV antigens.

Profiling relied on immunoSEQ multiplex PCR, and the TCRdb table lists in-frame clones only, not all of them. The sample has over 120,000 clones, 87% seen once. The donors were part of the roughly 120-subject validation cohort, which stood apart from the roughly 670-subject first cohort. Points on this clone: The antigen is undetermined.

Trimming left V 5 bases short and J 9 bases short, with 16 bases between. From germline, CDR1 is MNHNS and CDR2 SASEGT. This CDR3 comprises 13 residues. The V and J genes are TRBV6-1 and TRBJ1-1, with D unresolved. The sequence derives from a man aged 18 to 30 in good health and CMV-seropositive. Specimen: PBMCs. CDR3 in amino acids: CASSLLSREKAFF. The CDR3 DNA is TGTGCCAGCAGTCTTCTTAGTAGGGAGAAAGCTTTCTTT.